This TCR beta chain was observed in a study of Ad26.COV2.S vaccination and SARS-CoV-2 variants. This CDR3 comprises 14 residues. CDR1 SQVTM and CDR2 ANQGSEA come from the germline V gene. V gave up 4 bases and J gave up 4 bases, with 13 bases separating them. The sample's treatment: roughly 20 received Ad26.COV2.S at low or high dose, single or two shots; about 5 received placebo; per-sample allocation not given. The samples date from day 63 after the first vaccine or placebo injection. The vaccine antigen was prefusion-stabilized Wuhan SARS-CoV-2 spike. Clones were sequenced by immunoSEQ multiplex PCR, and TCRdb holds only the in-frame ones, with some missing. Here the sample spans around 340,000 clones, around 89% being singletons.

The chain links TRBV29-1 to TRBJ1-4, with D perhaps matching TRBD1 (6 bases). Sequenced here: peripheral blood, sampled in a trial of Ad26.COV2.S vaccine versus placebo. This TCR came from a person between 18 and 65 years old who received the Ad26.COV2.S COVID-19 vaccine or a placebo. The chain's CDR3 is CSVALTGDNEKLFF. CDR3 bases: TGCAGCGTTGCCCTGACAGGCGATAATGAAAAACTGTTTTTT.